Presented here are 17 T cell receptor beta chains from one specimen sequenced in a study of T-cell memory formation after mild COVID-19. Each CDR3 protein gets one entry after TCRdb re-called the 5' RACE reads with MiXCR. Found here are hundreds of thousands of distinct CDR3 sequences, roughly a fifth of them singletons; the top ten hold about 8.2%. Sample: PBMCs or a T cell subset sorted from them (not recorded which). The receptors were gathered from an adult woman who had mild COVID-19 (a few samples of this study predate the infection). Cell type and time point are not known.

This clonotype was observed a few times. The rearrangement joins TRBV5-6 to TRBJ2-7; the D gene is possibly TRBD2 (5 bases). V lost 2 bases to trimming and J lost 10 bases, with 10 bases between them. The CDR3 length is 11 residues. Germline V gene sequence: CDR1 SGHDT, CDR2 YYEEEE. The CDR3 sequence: CASSLGPGQYF. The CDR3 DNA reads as TGTGCCAGCAGCTTAGGCCCGGGACAGTACTTC.

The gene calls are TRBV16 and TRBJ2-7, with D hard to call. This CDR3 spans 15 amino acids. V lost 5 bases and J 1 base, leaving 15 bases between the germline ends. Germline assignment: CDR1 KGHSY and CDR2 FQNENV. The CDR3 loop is CASSTKWAPSYEQYF. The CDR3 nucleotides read TGTGCCAGCAGCACAAAATGGGCCCCTTCCTACGAGCAGTACTTC.

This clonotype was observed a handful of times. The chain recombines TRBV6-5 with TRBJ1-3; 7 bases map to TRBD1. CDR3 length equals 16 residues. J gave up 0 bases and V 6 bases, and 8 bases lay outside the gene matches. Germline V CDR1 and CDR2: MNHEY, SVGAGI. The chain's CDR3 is CASRTNRGHSGNTIYF. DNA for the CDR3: TGTGCCAGCAGGACCAACAGGGGACACTCTGGAAACACCATATATTTT.

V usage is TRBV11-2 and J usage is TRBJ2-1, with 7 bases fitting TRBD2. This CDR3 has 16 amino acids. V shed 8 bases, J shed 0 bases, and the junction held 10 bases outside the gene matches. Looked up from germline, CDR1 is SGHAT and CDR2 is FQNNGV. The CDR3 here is CASGGGQGSSYNEQFF. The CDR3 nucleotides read TGTGCCAGCGGGGGGGGTCAGGGTAGCTCCTACAATGAGCAGTTCTTC.

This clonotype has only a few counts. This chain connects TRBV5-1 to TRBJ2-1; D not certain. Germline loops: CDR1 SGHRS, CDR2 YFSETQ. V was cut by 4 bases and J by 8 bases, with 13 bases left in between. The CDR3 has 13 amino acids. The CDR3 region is CASSLPNQDEQFF. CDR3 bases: TGCGCCAGCAGCCTCCCGAATCAGGATGAGCAGTTCTTC.

Here the CDR3 DNA reads TGTGCCACCAGCAGAGACCCGGGGGTAACCGACACCGGGGAGCTGTTTTTT. This codes for CATSRDPGVTDTGELFF. The chain links TRBV15 to TRBJ2-2; TRBD2 might be the D (6 bases). V lost 0 bases and J 3 bases, leaving 14 bases between the germline ends. CDR1 is LNHNV and CDR2 is YYDKDF in the germline V gene (reference sequence). CDR3 size: 17 residues.

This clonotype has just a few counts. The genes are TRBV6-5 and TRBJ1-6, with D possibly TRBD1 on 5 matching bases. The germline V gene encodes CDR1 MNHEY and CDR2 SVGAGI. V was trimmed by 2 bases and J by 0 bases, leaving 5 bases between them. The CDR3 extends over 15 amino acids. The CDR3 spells CASSYRGSYNSPLHF. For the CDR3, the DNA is TGTGCCAGCAGTTACAGGGGCTCCTATAATTCACCCCTCCACTTT.

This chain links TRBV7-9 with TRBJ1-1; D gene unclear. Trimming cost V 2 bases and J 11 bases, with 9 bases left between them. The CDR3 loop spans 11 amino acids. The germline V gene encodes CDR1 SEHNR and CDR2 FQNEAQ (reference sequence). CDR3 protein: CASSLTNWAFF. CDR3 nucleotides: TGTGCCAGCAGCTTAACTAATTGGGCTTTCTTT.

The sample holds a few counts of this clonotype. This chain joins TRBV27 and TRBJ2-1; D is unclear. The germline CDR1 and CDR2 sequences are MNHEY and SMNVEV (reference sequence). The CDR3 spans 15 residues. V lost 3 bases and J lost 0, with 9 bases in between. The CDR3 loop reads CASSLEGPSYNEQFF. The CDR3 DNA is TGTGCCAGCAGTTTGGAAGGGCCCTCCTACAATGAGCAGTTCTTC.

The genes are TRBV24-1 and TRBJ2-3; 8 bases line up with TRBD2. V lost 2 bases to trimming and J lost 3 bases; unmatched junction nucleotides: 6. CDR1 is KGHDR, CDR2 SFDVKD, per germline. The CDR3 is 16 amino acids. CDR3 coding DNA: TGTGCCACCAGTGATTCAGCGGGGGACCTAACAGATACGCAGTATTTT. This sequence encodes CATSDSAGDLTDTQYF.

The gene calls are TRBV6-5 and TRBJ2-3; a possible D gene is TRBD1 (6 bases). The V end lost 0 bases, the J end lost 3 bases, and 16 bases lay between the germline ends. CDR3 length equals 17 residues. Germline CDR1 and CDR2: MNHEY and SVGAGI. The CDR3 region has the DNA TGTGCCAGCAGTTACTCGGCGAGGGGGAAGACGACAGATACGCAGTATTTT. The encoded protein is CASSYSARGKTTDTQYF.

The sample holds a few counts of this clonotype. The CDR3 coding sequence is TGTGCCAGCAGCGAAGTGACAGGGGCCTACGAGCAGTACTTC. Protein product: CASSEVTGAYEQYF. The chain is built from TRBV7-9 and TRBJ2-7; 8 bases are a match to TRBD1. V was clipped by 5 bases and J by 2 bases; unmatched bases: 5. Germline V lookup: CDR1 SEHNR, CDR2 FQNEAQ (reference sequence). The CDR3 contains 14 residues.

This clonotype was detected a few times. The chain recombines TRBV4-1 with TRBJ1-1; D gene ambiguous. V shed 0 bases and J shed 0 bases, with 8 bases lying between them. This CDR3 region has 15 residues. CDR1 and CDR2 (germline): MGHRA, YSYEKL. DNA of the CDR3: TGCGCCAGCAGCCAAGATAATTGGTTGAACACTGAAGCTTTCTTT. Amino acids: CASSQDNWLNTEAFF.

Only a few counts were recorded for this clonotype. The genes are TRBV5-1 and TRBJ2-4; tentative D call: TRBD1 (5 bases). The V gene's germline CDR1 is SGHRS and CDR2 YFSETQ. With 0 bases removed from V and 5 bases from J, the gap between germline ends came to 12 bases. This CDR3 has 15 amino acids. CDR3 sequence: CASSLDAGWQNIQYF. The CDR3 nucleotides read TGCGCCAGCAGCTTGGATGCAGGGTGGCAAAACATTCAGTACTTC.

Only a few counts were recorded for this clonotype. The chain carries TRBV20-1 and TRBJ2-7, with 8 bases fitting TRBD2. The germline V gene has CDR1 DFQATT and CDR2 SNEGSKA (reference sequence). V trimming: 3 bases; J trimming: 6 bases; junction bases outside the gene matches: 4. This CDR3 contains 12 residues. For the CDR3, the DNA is TGCAGTGCTAGTTCCGGGAGGGTCGAGCAGTACTTC. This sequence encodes CSASSGRVEQYF.

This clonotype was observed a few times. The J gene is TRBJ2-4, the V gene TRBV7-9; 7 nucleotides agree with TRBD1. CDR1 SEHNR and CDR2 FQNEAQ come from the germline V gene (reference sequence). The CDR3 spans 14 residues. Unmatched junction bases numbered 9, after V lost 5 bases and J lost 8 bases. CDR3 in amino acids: CASSQRQGPDIQYF. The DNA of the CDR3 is TGTGCCAGCAGCCAGAGACAGGGTCCCGACATTCAGTACTTC.

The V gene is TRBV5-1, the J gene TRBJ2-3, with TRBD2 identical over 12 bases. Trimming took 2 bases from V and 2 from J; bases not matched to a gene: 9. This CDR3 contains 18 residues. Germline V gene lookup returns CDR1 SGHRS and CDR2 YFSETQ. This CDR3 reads CASSFLILAGGTTDTQYF. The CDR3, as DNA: TGCGCCAGCAGCTTCCTGATACTAGCGGGAGGTACCACAGATACGCAGTATTTT.